This TCR beta chain is from a study of blood T cells in healthy people across ages. Findings and caveats of the study: While age rose, TCR beta diversity per million T cells dropped in a roughly linear way. The percentage of naive T cells correlated strongly with TCR beta diversity. Fewer expanded clones and more diversity marked long-lived versus aged donors.

Primers used in a second PCR of roughly 7 to 12 cycles were a sample-barcoded 5' primer and a J-beta primer mix. The template-switch adaptor, which had 12 random nucleotides, put a tag on each cDNA molecule. TCRdb reanalysed the 5' RACE reads using MiXCR and keeps one entry per CDR3 protein. Among about 1,000,000 distinct CDR3 sequences, 40% to 50% were seen once, and the ten largest hold approximately 17%. In regard to this clonotype: Its antigen is not known.

The specimen was blood. The clonotype originates from a woman aged 55-75 years in good health.

CDR3 sequence: CASSLLSRGRVDSYNEQFF. The CDR3 coding sequence is TGCGCCAGCAGCCTCCTGAGTCGTGGGCGGGTAGACTCCTACAATGAGCAGTTCTTC. This chain joins TRBV4-1 and TRBJ2-1; possibly TRBD2 for D (5 bases). Germline CDR1 is MGHRA and CDR2 is YSYEKL. This CDR3 contains 19 residues. Trimming left V 4 bases short and J 0 bases short, with 22 bases between.